In its sample, the clone carrying this TCR beta chain was seen a few times. Antigen unknown. The CDR3 extends over 17 amino acids. CDR1 is SGHVS and CDR2 is FQNEAQ in the germline V gene. The V end lost 0 bases, the J end lost 8 bases, and 20 bases lay between the germline ends. The sample belongs to a study of cytomegalovirus exposure and HLA in healthy donors. PCR primers comprised 60 Vbeta and 13 Jbeta primers. Method: immunoSEQ multiplex PCR; TCRdb's copy keeps in-frame clones and lacks some. The repertoire has 150,000 to 200,000 clones, less than 80% of them found once; the top ten carry under 2.5%. The study, taken as a whole, reports: Analysis was carried out at a later point, and it linked a missense DCLRE1C variant to TCR beta V- and J-gene trimming.

The specimen sequenced was PBMCs. The sequence was obtained from a man aged 35 to 55 in good health and CMV-seronegative. This chain connects TRBV7-8 to TRBJ2-1, with D uncertain. The CDR3 sequence: CASSLANARLWIDEQFF. The CDR3 bases are TGTGCCAGCAGCTTAGCTAACGCTCGACTGTGGATCGATGAGCAGTTCTTC.